A single sample gave rise to the 30 T cell receptor beta chains below, sequenced in a study of blood T cell repertoires in COVID-19. Sequencing was performed with immunoSEQ multiplex PCR; in TCRdb, only in-frame clones are kept and a portion is missing. The repertoire holds 150,000 to 200,000 clones, with 82% as singletons. Specimen: peripheral blood. The receptors were sampled from a woman aged 55-69 years with COVID-19, enrolled during active disease.

The V gene is TRBV7-2, the J gene TRBJ1-5; 7 bases align to TRBD1. Per the germline V gene, CDR1 is SGHTA and CDR2 is FQGNSA. J gave up 5 bases and V 5 bases, and 3 bases lay outside the gene matches. There are 13 residues in the CDR3. The CDR3 region is CASSRTGDQPQHF. CDR3 DNA sequence: TGTGCCAGCAGCCGAACAGGGGATCAGCCCCAGCATTTT.

This clone has just one count. The chain combines TRBV5-1 with TRBJ2-5, with unresolved D. The CDR3 covers 14 residues. V was clipped by 3 bases and J by 0 bases, with 9 bases between them. Germline V lookup: CDR1 SGHRS, CDR2 YFSETQ. The CDR3 spells CASSWHVDQETQYF. CDR3 coding DNA: TGCGCCAGCAGCTGGCACGTGGACCAAGAGACCCAGTACTTC.

The chain employs TRBV19 and TRBJ2-1, with D maybe TRBD2 (6 bases). The V gene lost 6 bases and the J gene lost 4 bases, with 10 bases spanning the gap. The CDR3 sequence is 13 residues long. Germline-derived CDR1 and CDR2 are LNHDA and SQIVND (reference sequence). CDR3 sequence (DNA): TGTGCCAGTAGCCCGGGACTTTACAATGAGCAGTTCTTC. The encoded protein is CASSPGLYNEQFF.

The CDR3 sequence is CASSLGQIKPISTNEKLFF. CDR3 coding DNA: TGCGCCAGCAGCTTGGGACAGATTAAACCTATATCAACTAATGAAAAACTGTTTTTT. The V gene is TRBV5-1, the J gene TRBJ1-4, with D maybe TRBD1 (5 bases). The CDR3 extends over 19 amino acids. Looked up from germline, CDR1 is SGHRS and CDR2 is YFSETQ. V was trimmed by 0 bases and J by 0 bases, leaving 18 bases between them.

This clone has only a few counts. The gene calls are TRBV7-6 and TRBJ2-3; D unclear. V was trimmed by 0 bases and J by 4 bases, leaving 8 bases between them. CDR1 SGHVS and CDR2 FNYEAQ come from the germline V gene. The CDR3 has 14 amino acids. Written as DNA, the CDR3 is TGTGCCAGCAGCTTAGCAACGCTAGCAGATACGCAGTATTTT. Protein: CASSLATLADTQYF.

This clone was observed a few times. This sequence joins TRBV5-6 and TRBJ2-7; a weak D match, TRBD1 (5 bases). The CDR3 extends over 15 amino acids. Germline V gene lookup returns CDR1 SGHDT and CDR2 YYEEEE. V was clipped by 7 bases and J by 2 bases, with 19 bases between them. The CDR3 DNA follows: TGTGCCAGCCCTCGCCGACAGACCCCGGCCTACGAGCAGTACTTC. It encodes CASPRRQTPAYEQYF. The variable domain in full, completed from reference TRBV5-6 and TRBJ2-7, reads DAGVTQSPTHLIKTRGQQVTLRCSPKSGHDTVSWYQQALGQGPQFIFQYYEEEERQRGNFPDRFSGHQFPNYSSELNVNALLLGDSALYLCASPRRQTPAYEQYFGPGTRLTVT.

The genes are TRBV11-2 and TRBJ2-1, with D maybe TRBD1 (6 bases). Trimming stripped 5 bases from V and 6 bases from J, with 14 bases between. Germline CDR1 SGHAT, CDR2 FQNNGV. This CDR3 spans 14 amino acids. CDR3 nucleotide sequence: TGTGCCAGCAGCGCGTTACAGGGTGGCAATGAGCAGTTCTTC. Residues: CASSALQGGNEQFF.

The chain is built from TRBV7-9 and TRBJ1-2; 10 nucleotides match TRBD1. Per germline, CDR1 SEHNR and CDR2 FQNEAQ (reference sequence). The trim removed 5 bases at V and 4 bases at J, leaving 13 bases unmatched. The CDR3 runs to 17 residues. The CDR3 DNA is TGTGCCAGCAGCGGGGGGATCGACAGGGGGCATGGCTATGGCTACACCTTC. Amino acid sequence: CASSGGIDRGHGYGYTF.

The chain employs TRBV28 and TRBJ2-1, with D tentatively TRBD1 (6 bases). CDR1 is MDHEN, CDR2 SYDVKM, per germline. The CDR3 is 12 residues long. The germline V and J ends were trimmed by 10 bases and 7 bases, with 14 bases remaining between them. The CDR3 bases are TGTGCCATCACTTTAACAGGGAATGAGCAGTTCTTC. Encoded protein: CAITLTGNEQFF.

This clone was seen only once. This chain links TRBV18 with TRBJ2-1, with 9 bases fitting TRBD1. V dropped 2 bases and J dropped 9; count of bases not matched to a gene: 5. CDR3 size: 14 residues. Germline CDR1 and CDR2: KGHSH and LQKENI. This CDR3 reads CASSPRDREGEQFF. The DNA of the CDR3 is TGTGCCAGCTCACCAAGGGACAGGGAAGGTGAGCAGTTCTTC.

The chain joins TRBV28 to TRBJ1-4; the D gene is possibly TRBD1 (6 bases). V lost 6 bases and J lost 3, with 11 bases in between. The CDR3 contains 14 residues. Germline V gene data show CDR1 as MDHEN and CDR2 as SYDVKM. CDR3 residues: CASSTGISNEKLFF. The CDR3 nucleotides read TGTGCCAGCAGCACAGGGATTTCTAATGAAAAACTGTTTTTT.

This chain connects TRBV6-1 to TRBJ1-2; the D is unclear. The CDR3 length is 14 residues. CDR1 and CDR2 from the germline V gene are MNHNS and SASEGT. The V and J ends lost 0 bases and 1 base respectively, with 6 bases between them. DNA of the CDR3: TGTGCCAGCAGTGAAGCCGGGGATAACTATGGCTACACCTTC. Translating gives CASSEAGDNYGYTF.

This clone has a single count. V usage is TRBV5-8 and J usage is TRBJ2-7; D may be TRBD1 (6 bases). Germline V CDR1 and CDR2: SGHTS, YDEGEE. CDR3 length equals 15 residues. V lost 2 bases and J 2 bases, leaving 14 bases between the germline ends. CDR3 sequence reads: CASSFGAGAAYEQYF. The DNA of the CDR3 is TGTGCCAGCAGCTTCGGGGCAGGGGCGGCCTACGAGCAGTACTTC. The entire variable domain, with the rest obtained from reference TRBV5-8 and TRBJ2-7, is as follows: EAGVTQSPTHLIKTRGQQATLRCSPISGHTSVYWYQQALGLGLQFLLWYDEGEERNRGNFPPRFSGRQFPNYSSELNVNALELEDSALYLCASSFGAGAAYEQYFGPGTRLTVT.

V usage is TRBV10-1 and J usage is TRBJ2-7; TRBD1 aligns across 7 bases. J gave up 3 bases and V 9 bases, and 5 bases lay outside the gene matches. CDR3 length: 12 amino acids. Germline V gives CDR1 WNHNN, CDR2 SYGVQD (reference sequence). The CDR3 DNA reads TGCGCCAGTGCCGGGACAGTCTACGAGCAGTACTTC. As protein: CASAGTVYEQYF.

The chain has TRBV28 and TRBJ1-2; unclear D gene. The CDR3 is 10 amino acids. Trimming pared 5 bases from V and 8 bases from J, leaving 6 bases between. Germline values: CDR1 MDHEN, CDR2 SYDVKM. CDR3 amino acids: CASSRRGYTF. The CDR3 region has the DNA TGTGCCAGCAGTCGGCGGGGCTACACCTTC.

V is TRBV6-5 and J is TRBJ2-7, with TRBD2 identical over 8 bases. The CDR3 consists of 16 residues. V lost 0 bases, J lost 2 bases, and 6 bases stayed unmatched. CDR1 and CDR2 (germline): MNHEY, SVGAGI. The CDR3 reads CASSYSSTSGAYEQYF. CDR3 DNA sequence: TGTGCCAGCAGTTACTCCAGTACTAGCGGAGCCTACGAGCAGTACTTC.

This clone appeared a single time. The chain links TRBV25-1 to TRBJ1-2, with 7 bases fitting TRBD1. Unmatched junction bases numbered 11, after V lost 8 bases and J lost 5 bases. The CDR3 has 14 residues. The germline V gene has CDR1 MGHDK and CDR2 SYGVNS. The DNA of the CDR3 is TGTGCCAGCGGTGCTACAGGGGACGAGTATGGCTACACCTTC. Its protein is CASGATGDEYGYTF.

The chain is built from TRBV30 and TRBJ2-5; 8 nucleotides agree with TRBD1. The CDR3 is made up of 13 amino acids. The ends lost 3 bases at V and 3 bases at J; junction bases unmatched: 3. The germline V gene encodes CDR1 GTSNPN and CDR2 SVGIG (reference sequence). The CDR3 region has the DNA TGTGCCTGGAGCCCGGACAGGGAAGAGACCCAGTACTTC. Translated: CAWSPDREETQYF.

The chain has TRBV5-1 and TRBJ2-7; 11 positions match TRBD2. The ends lost 5 bases at V and 2 bases at J; junction bases unmatched: 6. CDR3 length equals 15 residues. CDR1 is SGHRS and CDR2 is YFSETQ in the germline V gene. CDR3: CASSLGTSGPYEQYF. Written as DNA, the CDR3 is TGCGCCAGCAGTCTAGGGACTAGCGGCCCCTACGAGCAGTACTTC.

V usage is TRBV10-1 and J usage is TRBJ2-1; D may be TRBD2 (5 bases). Trimming cost V 9 bases and J 0 bases, with 21 bases left between them. This CDR3 is built from 17 residues. Germline assignment: CDR1 WNHNN and CDR2 SYGVQD (reference sequence). CDR3 bases: TGCGCCAGGGCTCCTTTATTAGCGCCTAGCTCCTACAATGAGCAGTTCTTC. This sequence encodes CARAPLLAPSSYNEQFF.

This clone was seen a few times. The chain has TRBV5-4 and TRBJ2-3; 10 positions match TRBD2. The germline gives CDR1 SGHNT, CDR2 YYREEE (reference sequence). After removal of 4 bases from V and 5 bases from J, the junction contained 7 bases not matched to a gene. This CDR3 comprises 15 residues. This chain's CDR3 is CASSLQRGGVDTQYF. The CDR3 DNA sequence: TGTGCCAGCAGCCTGCAGCGGGGGGGCGTAGATACGCAGTATTTT.

This clone showed up just a few times. The V and J genes are TRBV10-3 and TRBJ2-7, with 8 bases lining up with TRBD2. The germline gives CDR1 ENHRY, CDR2 SYGVKD. After removal of 10 bases from V and 2 bases from J, the junction contained 4 bases not matched to a gene. The CDR3 sequence is 12 residues long. Here the CDR3 reads CATRGLAYEQYF. The CDR3, as DNA: TGTGCCACGAGGGGACTAGCCTACGAGCAGTACTTC.

The chain uses TRBV28 and TRBJ2-3, with D perhaps matching TRBD2 (5 bases). The CDR3 is made up of 14 amino acids. Looked up from germline, CDR1 is MDHEN and CDR2 is SYDVKM. V was pared by 5 bases and J by 7 bases, with 16 bases between. The CDR3 loop is CASSLPLVGNTQYF. DNA of the CDR3: TGTGCCAGCAGTCTACCACTAGTGGGAAATACGCAGTATTTT.

This chain joins TRBV19 and TRBJ2-1; 12 nucleotides align to TRBD2. Per the germline V gene, CDR1 is LNHDA and CDR2 is SQIVND (reference sequence). V trimming: 5 bases; J trimming: 1 base; junction bases outside the gene matches: 6. The CDR3 has 17 amino acids. CDR3 sequence: CASSARTSGVSYNEQFF. The CDR3 bases are TGTGCCAGTAGTGCCCGGACTAGCGGGGTTTCCTACAATGAGCAGTTCTTC.

The rearrangement uses TRBV25-1 and TRBJ2-7, with 7 bases that match TRBD2. Trimming at V came to 1 base and at J to 4 bases, leaving 7 bases not matched to a gene. The CDR3 contains 15 residues. Germline CDR1 and CDR2: MGHDK and SYGVNS. This CDR3 reads CASSESRDYPYEQYF. The CDR3 coding sequence is TGTGCCAGCAGTGAATCGAGGGACTACCCTTACGAGCAGTACTTC.

This chain joins TRBV28 and TRBJ1-1; the D gene is possibly TRBD1 (5 bases). V was trimmed by 6 bases and J by 0 bases, leaving 14 bases between them. The CDR3 sequence is 15 residues long. From germline, CDR1 is MDHEN and CDR2 SYDVKM. The CDR3, as DNA: TGTGCCAGCAGGTCGGGAGGGGTCATGAACACTGAAGCTTTCTTT. It encodes CASRSGGVMNTEAFF.

This chain uses TRBV9 with TRBJ1-6; a possible D gene is TRBD1 (6 bases). The CDR3 has 16 amino acids. Trimming cost V 0 bases and J 5 bases, with 12 bases left between them. Germline V gene data show CDR1 as SGDLS and CDR2 as YYNGEE. CDR3 in amino acids: CASSVESGVDNSPLHF. Written as DNA, the CDR3 is TGTGCCAGCAGCGTAGAGTCAGGGGTTGATAATTCACCCCTCCACTTT. The variable domain in full, completed from reference TRBV9 and TRBJ1-6, reads DSGVTQTPKHLITATGQRVTLRCSPRSGDLSVYWYQQSLDQGLQFLIQYYNGEERAKGNILERFSAQQFPDLHSELNLSSLELGDSALYFCASSVESGVDNSPLHFGNGTRLTVT.

The chain uses TRBV7-9 and TRBJ2-1, with D perhaps TRBD1 (5 bases). The ends were cut back, 0 bases at V and 8 bases at J, with 17 bases in the middle. CDR3 length equals 16 residues. CDR1 and CDR2 from the germline V gene are SEHNR and FQNEAQ (reference sequence). In nucleotides, the CDR3 is TGTGCCAGCAGCTTAGCGCGAAGCAGGGTTTCGGATGAGCAGTTCTTC. This sequence encodes CASSLARSRVSDEQFF.

The rearrangement links TRBV19 to TRBJ1-6; 7 bases agree with TRBD1. The CDR3 contains 14 residues. Germline values: CDR1 LNHDA, CDR2 SQIVND (reference sequence). V shed 5 bases and J 4 bases; nucleotides not matched to a gene: 2. The CDR3 DNA reads as TGTGCCAGTAGTCCGGGACAGTATAATTCACCCCTCCACTTT. Amino acid sequence: CASSPGQYNSPLHF. The full variable domain, in which reference TRBV19 and TRBJ1-6 provide the parts outside the CDR3, is DGGITQSPKYLFRKEGQNVTLSCEQNLNHDAMYWYRQDPGQGLRLIYYSQIVNDFQKGDIAEGYSVSREKKESFPLTVTSAQKNPTAFYLCASSPGQYNSPLHFGNGTRLTVT.

J is TRBJ2-7 and V is TRBV10-3, with TRBD1 identical over 11 bases. This CDR3 is built from 14 residues. CDR1 is ENHRY and CDR2 is SYGVKD in the germline V gene. V lost 10 bases and J lost 2; bases outside the gene matches: 7. The CDR3 DNA follows: TGTGCCACACATTCGGGACAGGGGGCCTACGAGCAGTACGTC. Translation gives CATHSGQGAYEQYV.